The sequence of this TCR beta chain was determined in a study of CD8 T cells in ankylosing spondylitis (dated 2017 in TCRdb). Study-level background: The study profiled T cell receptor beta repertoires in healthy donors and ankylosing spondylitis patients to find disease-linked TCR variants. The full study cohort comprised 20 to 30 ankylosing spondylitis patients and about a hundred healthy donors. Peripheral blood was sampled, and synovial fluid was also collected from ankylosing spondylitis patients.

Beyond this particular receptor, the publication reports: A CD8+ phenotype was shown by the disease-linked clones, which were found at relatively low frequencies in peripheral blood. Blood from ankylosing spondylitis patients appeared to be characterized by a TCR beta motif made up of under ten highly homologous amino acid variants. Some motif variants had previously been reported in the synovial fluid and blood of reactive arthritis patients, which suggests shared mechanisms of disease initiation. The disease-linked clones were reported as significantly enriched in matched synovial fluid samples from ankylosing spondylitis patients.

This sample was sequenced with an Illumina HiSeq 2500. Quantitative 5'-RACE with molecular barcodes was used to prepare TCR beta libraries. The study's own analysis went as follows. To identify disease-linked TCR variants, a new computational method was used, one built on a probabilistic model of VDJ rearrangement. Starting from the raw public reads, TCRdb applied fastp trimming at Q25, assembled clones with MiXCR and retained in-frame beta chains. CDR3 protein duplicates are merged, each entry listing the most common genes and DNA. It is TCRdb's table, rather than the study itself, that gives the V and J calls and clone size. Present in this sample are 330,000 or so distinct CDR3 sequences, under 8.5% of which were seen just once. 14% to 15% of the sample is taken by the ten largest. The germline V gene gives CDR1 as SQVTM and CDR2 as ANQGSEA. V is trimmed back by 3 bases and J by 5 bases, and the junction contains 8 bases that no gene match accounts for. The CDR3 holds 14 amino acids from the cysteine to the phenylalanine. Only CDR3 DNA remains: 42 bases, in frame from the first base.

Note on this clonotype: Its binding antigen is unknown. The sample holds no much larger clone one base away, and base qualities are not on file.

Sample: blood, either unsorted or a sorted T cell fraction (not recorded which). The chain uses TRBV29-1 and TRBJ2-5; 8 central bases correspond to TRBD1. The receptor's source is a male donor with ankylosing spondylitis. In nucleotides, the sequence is TGCAGCGTTGATCCCGGACAGGGACCGGAGACCCAGTACTTC. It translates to CSVDPGQGPETQYF. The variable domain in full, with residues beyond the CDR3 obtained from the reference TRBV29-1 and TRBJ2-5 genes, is SAVISQKPSRDICQRGTSLTIQCQVDSQVTMMFWYRQQPGQSLTLIATANQGSEATYESGFVIDKFPISRPNLTFSTLTVSNMSPEDSSIYLCSVDPGQGPETQYFGPGTRLLVL.